Sequencing of this T cell receptor beta chain was carried out in a study of CD8 T cells in ankylosing spondylitis. This clonotype has ten or more counts. From the 5' RACE reads, TCRdb called clonotypes with MiXCR, one entry per CDR3 protein. The sample lists about 340,000 distinct CDR3 sequences; 20% to 25% were seen once. Germline-derived CDR1 and CDR2 are SGHVS and FQNEAQ. Trimming took 4 bases from V and 5 from J, leaving 9 bases between them. CDR3 length: 12 amino acids. Sequenced sample: blood, either unsorted or a sorted T cell fraction (not recorded which). The source of this sequence is a male donor with ankylosing spondylitis or in good health (not recorded which). This chain joins TRBV7-8 and TRBJ2-7, with D perhaps TRBD2 (5 bases). CDR3 sequence (DNA): TGTGCCAGCAGCTGGACTCCCAACGAGCAGTACTTC. It specifies CASSWTPNEQYF.